This TCR beta chain was profiled in a study of monozygotic twins with inflammatory bowel disease (dated by TCRdb to 2018 to 2020). In terms of the full investigation: The complete study included about 28 monozygotic twin pairs: 19 IBD-discordant Danish pairs and nine German pairs, of which four were IBD-concordant and five were IBD-discordant. The search for disease-associated traits relied mainly on comparing IBD patients with their genetically identical healthy co-twins within discordant pairs. Each individual had, on average, about 151 000 unique TCRalpha sequences and 181 000 unique TCRbeta sequences available for analysis.

A note on this clonotype: Its antigen is currently not known.

Libraries came from 5' RACE. The input for every TCR library was around 3,600 ng of total RNA. For each sample, cDNA was synthesized in eight separate reactions using SMARTScribe reverse transcriptase. Unique molecular identifiers containing a 6-nucleotide sample barcode were introduced through template switching during cDNA synthesis. TCRalpha and TCRbeta cDNA was amplified by two nested PCRs of 16 and 9 cycles, with bead purification after each PCR. Before amplification, cDNA was treated with uracil DNA-glycosylase and purified using the QIAquick PCR purification kit. In the second PCR, Illumina TruSeq-compatible adapters and sample-specific barcodes were added. TapeStation and Qubit were used to check library quality and concentration, and roughly 5.5 ng of each library was pooled. Sequencing of the pooled libraries was done on an Illumina HiSeq2500 single-index Rapid Run using custom sequencing primers and 2 x 100 bp reads. Concerning the study's data processing: MiGEC version 1.2.6 was used for UMI-based consensus assembly to correct PCR and sequencing errors. MiXCR version 2.1.1 handled V(D)J alignment, clonotype assembly and CDR3 extraction. To normalise gene usage, clonotype sharing and MAIT/NKT TCR abundance, the top 1000, 10 000 and 20 000 clonotypes in each sample were analysed. Diversity was computed as the inverse Simpson index with the vegan R package after downsampling to 27 000 UMIs. Statistical testing used paired Mann-Whitney U tests on the discordant twin pairs and applied Benjamini-Hochberg correction for multiple testing. The reads, reprocessed by TCRdb, yield one row per CDR3 protein sequence and no DNA. The V and J calls reflect TCRdb's pipeline rather than the authors' work. The table of this sample itemizes around 47,000 distinct CDR3 sequences. The ten largest clones capture 5.3% of the sample.

Study-wide findings and limitations: No single strong signal or clonotype linked to IBD turned up in the results, so the idea that one exists was not supported. Repertoire similarity did not differ between concordant and discordant twins, which could be due to limited statistical power. IBD patients had lower TCRbeta repertoire diversity, measured by the inverse Simpson index, than their healthy co-twins. Compared with healthy twins, IBD patients shared fewer clonotypes with other individuals, and the difference was most pronounced in patients with signs of disease activity. Distinction between different T cell subtypes could not be achieved in the analysis. Because patients received different immunosuppressive treatments, the repertoires may have picked up extra background noise and variability between individuals.

From each donor, a roughly 2.6 ml peripheral blood sample was collected into PAXgene tubes and stored at -80 degrees C. Total RNA was isolated from whole blood with the PAXgene blood miRNA kit on an automated QIAcube, without T cell sorting. Deep TCRalpha and TCRbeta repertoire profiling with unique molecular barcoding was performed on peripheral blood of monozygotic twin pairs concordant or discordant for inflammatory bowel disease. Smoking habits were recorded for all twin pairs, with individuals classified as current, former or never smokers. CDR1 and CDR2 are read off the germline V gene as SNHLY and FYNNEI. The CDR3 goes from the cysteine to the phenylalanine over 13 residues. DNA for this receptor is not on file.

Input material: blood. The chain couples TRBV2 to TRBJ2-1; TCRdb's D gene call, TRBD2, goes unchecked for lack of DNA. The receptor comes from a human donor with ulcerative colitis or Crohn's disease, or a healthy co-twin of an affected twin (not recorded which). The CDR3 sequence is CASSIGTTGEQFF.